The sequence of this T cell receptor beta chain was determined in a study of blood T cells in healthy people across ages. At the level of the study: When template switching was applied, about one barcoded beta molecule was captured per two T cells. Findings and caveats of the study: Diversity estimates from one million T cells were considered underestimates.

CDR1 is SGHTA and CDR2 is FQGNSA in the germline V gene. V was clipped by 0 bases and J by 5 bases, with 10 bases between them. This CDR3 comprises 14 residues. Total RNA extraction produced at least 5.5 micrograms (per sample) for the study. A J-beta primer mix and a sample-barcoded 5' primer were used in a second PCR of roughly 6 to 11 cycles. Template switching added a 12-random-nucleotide identifier to every cDNA molecule. Using its own MiXCR run on the 5' RACE reads, TCRdb lists one record per CDR3 protein. Among about 1.7 million distinct CDR3 sequences listed, 28% were seen once. To note about this clonotype: Its antigen is not known.

This rearrangement joins TRBV7-2 to TRBJ1-2; D gene unclear. Material: blood. The clonotype comes from a young woman in good health. The CDR3 sequence is CASSLAVGIYGYTF. CDR3 DNA sequence: TGTGCCAGCAGCTTAGCCGTCGGTATATATGGCTACACCTTC.